This TCR beta chain was recorded in a study of regulatory T cells in long-lasting Graves disease. Regarding the study as a whole: Sampling was limited to peripheral blood rather than thyroid tissue.

According to the study, TCR beta libraries were built with iRepertoire HTBI primers and CDR3-region Arm-PCR. TCRdb fed the multiplex PCR reads into MiXCR, producing one record per CDR3 protein. The sample carries 500,000 to 800,000 distinct CDR3 sequences, about 30% recorded once. Time point here: persistent/refractory GD, antithyroid drugs over 5 years with positive TRAb. The TCR library was made from RNA extracted from PBMCs. The CDR3 spans 15 residues. The V end was cut by 3 bases, the J end by 7 bases, with 18 bases between. Germline CDR1 reads SEHNR; CDR2 reads FQNEAQ (reference sequence). Comments on this clonotype: Its target is not known.

V gene TRBV7-9 combines with J gene TRBJ1-2, with a tentative D call TRBD1 (6 bases). Sample: peripheral blood mononuclear cells (PBMCs), taken when the disease was refractory, from a patient treated with antithyroid drugs. The receptor's source is a female donor with Graves disease. The CDR3 spells CASSLDRGGARGYTF. CDR3 DNA sequence: TGTGCCAGCAGCTTGGATAGGGGGGGCGCGCGTGGCTACACCTTC.